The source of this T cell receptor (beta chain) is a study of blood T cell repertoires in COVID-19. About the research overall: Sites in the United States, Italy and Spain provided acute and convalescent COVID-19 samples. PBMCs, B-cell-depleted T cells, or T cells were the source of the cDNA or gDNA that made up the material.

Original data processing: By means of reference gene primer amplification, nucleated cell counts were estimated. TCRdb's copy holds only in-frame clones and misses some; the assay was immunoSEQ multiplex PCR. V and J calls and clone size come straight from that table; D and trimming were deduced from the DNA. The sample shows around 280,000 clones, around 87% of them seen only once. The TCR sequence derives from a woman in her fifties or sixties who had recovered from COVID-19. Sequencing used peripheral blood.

CDR3: CASSADGARDTQYF. CDR3 nucleotide sequence: TGTGCCAGCAGCGCCGACGGCGCCAGGGATACCCAGTACTTC. The chain is built from TRBV11-2 and TRBJ2-5; weak D call: TRBD1 (5 bases). Germline values: CDR1 SGHAT, CDR2 FQNNGV. CDR3 length equals 14 residues. V was shortened by 5 bases and J by 8 bases, with 18 bases between the two germline ends.